Each of the 32 T cell receptor beta chains below was sequenced from the same sample in a study of Ad26.COV2.S vaccination and SARS-CoV-2 variants. Profiled with immunoSEQ multiplex PCR; TCRdb holds only in-frame clones, not every one. The sample gives hundreds of thousands of clones, more than 80% of which show up once; approximately 1.5% is in the top ten. Treatment denoted: roughly 18 received Ad26.COV2.S at low or high dose, single or two shots; about 5 received placebo; per-sample allocation not given. On day 63 after the first injection, vaccine and placebo recipients gave samples. The input for sequencing was peripheral blood, taken in a trial of Ad26.COV2.S vaccine versus placebo. Source of these receptors: a person between 18 and 60 years old who received the Ad26.COV2.S COVID-19 vaccine or a placebo.

The chain is built from TRBV7-6 and TRBJ2-7, with D unclear. The germline CDR1 and CDR2 sequences are SGHVS and FNYEAQ. This CDR3 is 12 amino acids long. Deletions cut 5 bases from V and 6 bases from J, with 11 bases between. The CDR3 is CASSPQIGEQYF. In DNA form, the CDR3 reads TGTGCCAGCAGCCCTCAGATAGGCGAGCAGTACTTC.

The rearrangement uses TRBV6-6 and TRBJ1-2; 7 bases agree with TRBD1. Germline V gene sequence: CDR1 MNHNY, CDR2 SVGAGI (reference sequence). V shed 0 bases and J 7 bases; nucleotides not matched to a gene: 5. This CDR3 spans 14 amino acids. CDR3 nucleotides: TGTGCCAGCAGTTACTCGTTTAGGGGGCCTGGCTACACCTTC. As protein: CASSYSFRGPGYTF.

This chain uses TRBV25-1 with TRBJ2-1; 9 bases are a match to TRBD1. The CDR3 covers 14 residues. J gave up 6 bases and V 7 bases, and 7 bases lay outside the gene matches. The V gene's germline CDR1 is MGHDK and CDR2 SYGVNS. CDR3 sequence (DNA): TGTGCCAGCAAGGGGACAGGGAGTTCCAATGAGCAGTTCTTC. Protein sequence: CASKGTGSSNEQFF.

The chain couples TRBV3-1 (or the pseudogene TRBV3-2) to TRBJ2-4; D ambiguous. Germline V gene data show CDR1 as LGHDT and CDR2 as YNNKEL (reference sequence). There are 14 residues in the CDR3. Between the trimmed V and J ends, which lost 1 base and 8 bases, there was a span of 12 bases. The CDR3 reads CASSQGQVKDIQYF. In DNA form, the CDR3 reads TGTGCCAGCAGCCAAGGGCAGGTCAAGGACATTCAGTACTTC.

CDR3 coding DNA: TGTGCCAGCAGCTTAGTGGGGGTGGGCTACGAGCAGTACTTC. This encodes CASSLVGVGYEQYF. The chain joins TRBV7-9 to TRBJ2-7; D is tentatively TRBD1 or TRBD2 (5 bases each). Deletions cut 1 base from V and 3 bases from J, with 10 bases between. Germline assignment: CDR1 SEHNR and CDR2 FQNEAQ (reference sequence). CDR3 length equals 14 residues. The full variable domain, with the rest looked up from reference TRBV7-9 and TRBJ2-7, is DTGVSQNPRHKITKRGQNVTFRCDPISEHNRLYWYRQTLGQGPEFLTYFQNEAQLEKSRLLSDRFSAERPKGSFSTLEIQRTEQGDSAMYLCASSLVGVGYEQYFGPGTRLTVT.

For the CDR3, the DNA is TGTGCCAGCAGCCTCCATCCTGGGCTTGAGCAGTTCTTC. Translating gives CASSLHPGLEQFF. The rearrangement joins TRBV12-3 or TRBV12-4 to TRBJ2-1; D not certain. V gave up 6 bases and J gave up 9 bases, with 15 bases separating them. The CDR3 sequence is 13 residues long.

V gene TRBV6-5 combines with J gene TRBJ1-5; the D is unclear. Trimming left V 5 bases short and J 5 bases short, with 16 bases between. Germline CDR1 reads MNHEY; CDR2 reads SVGAGI. This CDR3 has 15 amino acids. The CDR3 nucleotides read TGTGCCAGCAGTACACCCGTGGTTGAATATCAGCCCCAGCATTTT. Protein: CASSTPVVEYQPQHF.

This sequence joins TRBV7-8 and TRBJ2-7; 8 nucleotides match TRBD1. This CDR3 spans 13 amino acids. In germline, CDR1 is SGHVS, CDR2 FQNEAQ. V was clipped by 5 bases and J by 6 bases; unmatched bases: 6. CDR3 region: CASSTPRGREQYF. The CDR3 nucleotides are TGTGCCAGCAGCACACCCAGGGGGCGCGAGCAGTACTTC.

The rearrangement joins TRBV6-2 or TRBV6-3 to TRBJ2-1; possible D gene TRBD2, 6 bases. V shed 5 bases and J shed 9 bases, with 20 bases lying between them. This CDR3 region has 15 residues. Germline V lookup: CDR1 MNHEY, CDR2 SVGEGT. The CDR3 nucleotides are TGTGCCAGCAGTCGGACTATCACCCTGACGACTGAGCAGTTCTTC. Protein sequence: CASSRTITLTTEQFF.

This chain uses TRBV19 with TRBJ2-1; 8 bases align to TRBD2. The CDR3 runs 16 residues. The V gene end was trimmed by 2 bases and the J gene end by 11 bases; junction bases not matched to a gene: 14. Germline CDR1 is LNHDA and CDR2 is SQIVND (reference sequence). The CDR3 spells CASSIWSSGSRTKQFF. As DNA, the CDR3 is TGTGCCAGTAGTATATGGTCTAGCGGGTCCAGGACTAAGCAGTTCTTC.

This chain joins TRBV11-2 and TRBJ2-5; no clear D. The V and J ends lost 5 bases and 2 bases respectively, with 3 bases between them. CDR1 SGHAT and CDR2 FQNNGV come from the germline V gene. The CDR3 consists of 11 residues. Here the CDR3 DNA reads TGTGCCAGCAGCAAACAAGAGACCCAGTACTTC. As protein: CASSKQETQYF.

In its sample, this clone was seen once. The rearrangement uses TRBV18 and TRBJ1-2; 7 bases map to TRBD1. CDR1 KGHSH and CDR2 LQKENI come from the germline V gene. V gave up 6 bases and J gave up 9 bases; unmatched junction bases: 13. The CDR3 sequence is 14 residues long. The chain's CDR3 is CASSGTRDSNSYTF. The CDR3 DNA follows: TGTGCCAGCTCGGGAACCCGGGACAGCAACAGCTACACCTTC.

The rearrangement links TRBV2 to TRBJ1-1; 7 positions agree with TRBD1. Trimming took 8 bases from V and 5 from J; bases not matched to a gene: 2. From germline, CDR1 is SNHLY and CDR2 FYNNEI. The CDR3 spans 11 residues. The chain's CDR3 is CASGRGTEAFF. CDR3 nucleotide sequence: TGTGCCAGCGGCAGGGGGACTGAAGCTTTCTTT. The variable domain in full, with the rest retrieved from reference TRBV2 and TRBJ1-1, is EPEVTQTPSHQVTQMGQEVILRCVPISNHLYFYWYRQILGQKVEFLVSFYNNEISEKSEIFDDQFSVERPDGSNFTLKIRSTKLEDSAMYFCASGRGTEAFFGQGTRLTVV.

CDR3 residues: CASTPAGPGVTEAFF. The CDR3 DNA reads TGTGCCAGTACCCCCGCAGGCCCCGGGGTCACTGAAGCTTTCTTT. The chain recombines TRBV19 with TRBJ1-1; D is undetermined. The CDR3 runs to 15 residues. CDR1 is LNHDA, CDR2 SQIVND, per germline (reference sequence). With 7 bases removed from V and 4 bases from J, the gap between germline ends came to 19 bases.

The rearrangement joins TRBV6-5 to TRBJ1-2, with D hard to call. V was cut by 6 bases and J by 2 bases, with 10 bases left in between. This CDR3 has 13 amino acids. Germline V lookup: CDR1 MNHEY, CDR2 SVGAGI. The chain's CDR3 is CASRDGPNYGYTF. The CDR3 DNA follows: TGTGCCAGCAGGGACGGGCCCAACTATGGCTACACCTTC.

The DNA of the CDR3 is TGTGCCAGCAGCTTTGGGGAAAGCTCCTATAATTCACCCCTCCACTTT. This sequence encodes CASSFGESSYNSPLHF. The chain combines TRBV5-5 with TRBJ1-6; D is uncertain. The CDR3 sequence is 16 residues long. V lost 2 bases and J 0 bases, leaving 9 bases between the germline ends. Germline V CDR1 and CDR2: SGHKS, YYEKEE (reference sequence).

The CDR3 DNA sequence: TGTGCCAGTAGGGTGGCAGGGAGGCGGCAAGAGACCCAGTACTTC. Translation: CASRVAGRRQETQYF. The chain links TRBV19 to TRBJ2-5; tentative D call: TRBD2 (6 bases). The CDR3 loop spans 15 amino acids. Germline lookup yields CDR1 LNHDA and CDR2 SQIVND (reference sequence). Trimming removed 6 bases at V and 2 bases at J, with 16 bases between.

The chain recombines TRBV5-1 with TRBJ1-1, with 9 bases matching TRBD1. Losses at the gene ends were 1 base for V and 1 base for J; bases not matched to a gene: 8. The CDR3 sequence is 17 residues long. Germline lookup yields CDR1 SGHRS and CDR2 YFSETQ. In DNA form, the CDR3 reads TGCGCCAGCAGCTTGAGGGGGACAGGGTGGGAGAACACTGAAGCTTTCTTT. Protein product: CASSLRGTGWENTEAFF.

The chain uses TRBV5-1 and TRBJ1-2; D is perhaps TRBD1 (5 bases). This CDR3 comprises 13 residues. Deletions cut 7 bases from V and 4 bases from J, with 14 bases between. Germline V gene lookup returns CDR1 SGHRS and CDR2 YFSETQ. CDR3 residues: CASGYNGGYGYTF. The CDR3 region has the DNA TGCGCCAGCGGCTACAATGGGGGCTATGGCTACACCTTC.

J is TRBJ2-7 and V is TRBV4-2; TRBD2 agrees at 11 bases. Per germline, CDR1 LGHNA and CDR2 YNFKEQ. The CDR3 covers 15 residues. V dropped 3 bases and J dropped 4; count of bases not matched to a gene: 5. CDR3 protein: CASSQATSGIYEQYF. CDR3 bases: TGTGCCAGCAGCCAGGCGACTAGCGGGATTTACGAGCAGTACTTC.

This clone has a single count. The V and J genes are TRBV6-1 and TRBJ1-1, with D maybe TRBD1 (5 bases). This CDR3 region has 14 residues. Trimming shortened V by 5 bases and J by 8 bases, and 18 bases separated the two germline ends. Germline lookup yields CDR1 MNHNS and CDR2 SASEGT. The CDR3 reads CASSPGGIQREAFF. DNA of the CDR3: TGTGCCAGCAGTCCGGGGGGGATCCAACGGGAAGCTTTCTTT.

The genes are TRBV10-3 and TRBJ1-2; D ambiguous. The CDR3 totals 12 residues. V dropped 4 bases and J dropped 4 bases, with 7 bases sitting between them. CDR1 ENHRY and CDR2 SYGVKD come from the germline V gene. CDR3 coding DNA: TGTGCCATCAGTGCATCAAGCTATGGCTACACCTTC. Its translation: CAISASSYGYTF.

CDR3 sequence (DNA): TGTGCCAGTAGTACCACAGGGGGCGGCGCGAATGAGCAGTTCTTC. Encoded protein: CASSTTGGGANEQFF. This rearrangement joins TRBV19 to TRBJ2-1, with TRBD1 matching over 9 bases. V was clipped by 4 bases and J by 7 bases; unmatched bases: 8. CDR3 length equals 15 residues. Germline V gene sequence: CDR1 LNHDA, CDR2 SQIVND (reference sequence).

The V call is TRBV19, the J call TRBJ2-7; D perhaps matches TRBD1 (6 bases). The V end lost 4 bases, the J end lost 7 bases, and 14 bases lay between the germline ends. This CDR3 spans 13 amino acids. Germline lookup yields CDR1 LNHDA and CDR2 SQIVND (reference sequence). CDR3 sequence (DNA): TGTGCCAGTAGTAACAGGGTTACAGGGGAGCAGTACTTC. Its translation: CASSNRVTGEQYF.

The V gene is TRBV19, the J gene TRBJ2-1; TRBD1 is a possible D gene (7 bases). The CDR3 is 14 amino acids. Trimming took off 5 bases at V and 8 bases at J, with 16 bases between the two ends. CDR1 is LNHDA and CDR2 is SQIVND in the germline V gene (reference sequence). DNA of the CDR3: TGTGCCAGTAGTTCCTCGACAGGGAGGCATGAGCAGTTCTTC. Translated, it gives CASSSSTGRHEQFF.

The genes are TRBV13 and TRBJ2-7, with 9 bases matching TRBD2. Germline lookup yields CDR1 PRHDT and CDR2 FYEKMQ (reference sequence). This CDR3 comprises 13 residues. The ends lost 2 bases at V and 12 bases at J; junction bases unmatched: 8. CDR3 bases: TGTGCCAGCAGCTTACAAGGAGCGGGGGGTCTGTACTTC. Translating gives CASSLQGAGGLYF. The full variable domain, its missing parts supplied by reference TRBV13 and TRBJ2-7, is AAGVIQSPRHLIKEKRETATLKCYPIPRHDTVYWYQQGPGQDPQFLISFYEKMQSDKGSIPDRFSAQQFSDYHSELNMSSLELGDSALYFCASSLQGAGGLYFGPGTRLTVT.

V is TRBV20-1 and J is TRBJ1-3; D remains ambiguous. Trimming pared 5 bases from V and 1 base from J, leaving 0 bases between. This CDR3 region has 10 residues. CDR1 is DFQATT and CDR2 is SNEGSKA in the germline V gene (reference sequence). CDR3 DNA sequence: TGCAGTGCTTCTGGAAACACCATATATTTT. Its protein is CSASGNTIYF.

This chain uses TRBV10-2 with TRBJ1-6, with TRBD1 matching 10 bases. The V gene's germline CDR1 is WSHSY and CDR2 SAAADI. The CDR3 has 15 amino acids. V shed 8 bases and J 5 bases; nucleotides not matched to a gene: 6. DNA of the CDR3: TGCGCCAGCTCGACAGGGGGCGCGGATAATTCACCCCTCCACTTT. Encoded protein: CASSTGGADNSPLHF.

This clone showed up just once. The rearrangement uses TRBV12-3 or TRBV12-4 and TRBJ2-7, with D possibly matching TRBD2 (7 bases). This CDR3 spans 12 amino acids. Trimming removed 7 bases at V and 6 bases at J, with 13 bases between. As DNA, the CDR3 is TGTGCCAGCAAAGGGGGGGTCGGCGAGCAGTACTTC. Residues: CASKGGVGEQYF.

This clone was picked up one time. The gene calls are TRBV7-6 and TRBJ2-2; TRBD1 matches 7 bases. CDR3 length equals 13 residues. The germline V gene encodes CDR1 SGHVS and CDR2 FNYEAQ. J lost 6 bases, V lost 4 bases, and 2 bases had no gene match. This CDR3 reads CASSYTGAGELFF. Here the CDR3 DNA reads TGTGCCAGCAGCTATACAGGGGCCGGGGAGCTGTTTTTT.

This chain uses TRBV6-5 with TRBJ2-1; 7 positions agree with TRBD1. This CDR3 contains 11 residues. Trimming cost V 6 bases and J 12 bases; bases outside gene matches: 5. Germline assignment: CDR1 MNHEY and CDR2 SVGAGI. Written as DNA, the CDR3 is TGTGCCAGCAGCCGACAGGGTCGGCAGTTCTTC. This encodes CASSRQGRQFF.

The rearrangement joins TRBV2 to TRBJ1-1; D possibly corresponds to TRBD1 (5 bases). Germline V gene sequence: CDR1 SNHLY, CDR2 FYNNEI. This CDR3 has 13 amino acids. Between the trimmed V and J ends, which lost 4 bases and 7 bases, there was a span of 13 bases. CDR3 nucleotide sequence: TGTGCCAGCAGTGGAGGGGCACAGCTTGAAGCTTTCTTT. Its translation is CASSGGAQLEAFF.